What follows is one TCR beta chain and its context. Total RNA was extracted at no less than 6 micrograms per sample. This sample was taken from a study of blood T cells in healthy people across ages. Together with a sample-barcoded 5' primer, a J-beta primer mix was included in a second PCR lasting about 7 to 11 cycles. Every molecule of cDNA carried a tag from a template-switch adaptor with 12 random nucleotides. Each CDR3 protein is one row after TCRdb ran MiXCR on the 5' RACE reads. The sample includes 600,000 to 1,000,000 distinct CDR3 sequences, 58% of them seen just once. The V and J ends lost 3 bases and 2 bases respectively, with 11 bases between them. The CDR3 has 15 amino acids. Germline CDR1 MNHEY, CDR2 SMNVEV (reference sequence).

Sequenced: blood. The chain has TRBV27 and TRBJ1-5; weak D call: TRBD1 (5 bases). This TCR derives from a man aged 30 to 39 in good health. DNA of the CDR3: TGTGCCAGCAGTTTGAGAGGGGATGGCAATCAGCCCCAGCATTTT. It encodes CASSLRGDGNQPQHF.